The clone carrying this TCR beta chain is deemed medium-sized. No antigen is known for it. The data originate from a study of T cell repertoires in aging, cancer and after chemotherapy. The overall study: Healthy donor repertoires were recorded over several months to years and showed clear clonal overlap.

The study, taken as a whole, reports: Across the chemotherapy interval, each cancer cohort showed higher median generation probability, suggesting thymic rebound. The repertoire data cannot show anything about immunological memory following chemotherapy. Compared with age-matched healthy donors, untreated hematological or solid cancer patients showed higher blood TCR clonality.

Multiplex touch-down PCR with TRB-A/B primers amplified rearranged V-D-J TRB sequences. Using its own MiXCR run on the multiplex PCR reads, TCRdb lists one record per CDR3 protein. The data contain around 13,000 distinct CDR3 sequences, roughly a third of them singletons. The template was genomic DNA from peripheral blood, not RNA. Sequences were obtained from blood. This sequence was found in a human donor in good health. The donor label of this sample is uncertain.

The CDR3 reads CSVEDRTGYEQFF. The CDR3 DNA is TGCAGCGTTGAAGATCGGACAGGGTATGAGCAGTTCTTC. The rearrangement uses TRBV29-1 and TRBJ2-1; 8 nucleotides line up with TRBD1. The junction had 3 bases not matched to a gene; V was cut back by 0 bases and J by 8 bases. The CDR3 spans 13 residues. Looked up from germline, CDR1 is SQVTM and CDR2 is ANQGSEA.